Listed here are 21 T cell receptor beta chains from one sample, sequenced in a study of shared clonotypes between healthy human individuals. TCRdb's copy holds only in-frame clones and misses some; the assay was immunoSEQ multiplex PCR. Among approximately 2.3 million clones, 90% to 95% were seen once, and the ten largest hold around 0.4%. Sequences were obtained from naive CD4+ T cells from PBMCs. Subset indicated: CD45RA+ positively selected. The receptors stem from a man aged 18 to 30 in good health. Some clones in this sample may be carry-over from other donors' samples.

V usage is TRBV23-1 and J usage is TRBJ1-1, with 8 bases aligning to TRBD1. TRBV23-1 is known as an ORF, though its function is uncertain. V shed 6 bases, J shed 1 base, and the junction held 7 bases outside the gene matches. The CDR3 is 15 residues long. DNA for the CDR3: TGCGCCAGCAGCCCCGGGACAGGCGAGAACACTGAAGCTTTCTTT. Protein sequence: CASSPGTGENTEAFF.

The rearrangement uses TRBV5-5 and TRBJ1-4, with 11 bases fitting TRBD1. The V segment lost 2 bases and the J segment 8 bases; nucleotides outside the gene matches: 8. The length of the CDR3 is 16 residues. The germline gives CDR1 SGHKS, CDR2 YYEKEE (reference sequence). In DNA form, the CDR3 reads TGTGCCAGCAGCTTTGGGACAGGGGGGTGGAAGGAAAAACTGTTTTTT. This sequence encodes CASSFGTGGWKEKLFF.

This chain joins TRBV5-1 and TRBJ2-3; a weak D match, TRBD2 (6 bases). The V gene's germline CDR1 is SGHRS and CDR2 YFSETQ. This CDR3 region has 14 residues. Trimming took 0 bases from V and 9 from J, leaving 14 bases between them. In nucleotides, the CDR3 is TGCGCCAGCAGCTTGGCCTGGGGGGAAGGGACGCAGTATTTT. It encodes CASSLAWGEGTQYF.

The rearrangement joins TRBV28 to TRBJ2-3, with 8 bases fitting TRBD2. Germline CDR1 and CDR2: MDHEN and SYDVKM. V trimming: 4 bases; J trimming: 5 bases; junction bases outside the gene matches: 8. The CDR3 sequence is 15 residues long. This CDR3 is CASSSPAGEGDTQYF. CDR3 bases: TGTGCCAGCAGTTCCCCAGCGGGAGAGGGAGATACGCAGTATTTT.

Comments on this clone: Other DNA sequences in this specimen translate into the identical CDR3. This chain uses TRBV15 with TRBJ2-7, with 7 positions matching TRBD2. The CDR3 length is 15 residues. From germline, CDR1 is LNHNV and CDR2 YYDKDF (reference sequence). Trimming took 3 bases from V and 2 from J; bases not matched to a gene: 7. The CDR3 DNA is TGTGCCACCAGCAGGCGTCCGGGAGGAACCTACGAGCAGTACTTC. Its protein product is CATSRRPGGTYEQYF. Drawing the rest from reference TRBV15 and TRBJ2-7, the complete variable domain is DAMVIQNPRYQVTQFGKPVTLSCSQTLNHNVMYWYQQKSSQAPKLLFHYYDKDFNNEADTPDNFQSRRPNTSFCFLDIRSPGLGDTAMYLCATSRRPGGTYEQYFGPGTRLTVT.

Note on this clone: Different DNA sequences within this sample yield the same CDR3. The genes are TRBV7-3 and TRBJ2-3; the D gene is possibly TRBD1 (6 bases). The CDR3 spans 14 residues. The V and J ends lost 5 bases and 3 bases respectively, with 12 bases between them. In germline, CDR1 is SGHTA, CDR2 FQGTGA. CDR3 bases: TGTGCCAGCAGCCTCGGACAGACGACAGATACGCAGTATTTT. Translating gives CASSLGQTTDTQYF.

This chain links TRBV18 with TRBJ2-3; D is ambiguous. CDR1 and CDR2 (germline): KGHSH, LQKENI. CDR3 length: 16 residues. V lost 3 bases to trimming and J lost 0 bases, with 13 bases between them. The CDR3 is CASSPDGVRSTDTQYF. As DNA, the CDR3 is TGTGCCAGCTCACCTGATGGGGTAAGGAGCACAGATACGCAGTATTTT.

The rearrangement uses TRBV9 and TRBJ1-1, with 11 bases identical to TRBD1. Trimming at V came to 0 bases and at J to 0 bases, leaving 10 bases not matched to a gene. The CDR3 is 19 residues long. The V gene's germline CDR1 is SGDLS and CDR2 YYNGEE. CDR3 sequence: CASSVAPRDRGRMNTEAFF. CDR3 DNA sequence: TGTGCCAGCAGCGTAGCCCCCCGGGACAGGGGGAGGATGAACACTGAAGCTTTCTTT.

The chain has TRBV7-2 and TRBJ2-1; D is unresolved. CDR3 size: 15 residues. Germline V gives CDR1 SGHTA, CDR2 FQGNSA. Trimming left V 1 base short and J 4 bases short, with 11 bases between. This CDR3 reads CASSLGLPAYNEQFF. CDR3 DNA sequence: TGTGCCAGCAGCTTAGGGCTACCAGCATACAATGAGCAGTTCTTC.

This clone was seen only once. CDR3 DNA sequence: TGTGCCAGCAGCTTAGAGTCTGGAGCCTACGAGCAGTACTTC. As protein: CASSLESGAYEQYF. The chain recombines TRBV11-3 with TRBJ2-7, with D hard to call. Germline V gives CDR1 SGHNT, CDR2 YENEEA. There are 14 residues in the CDR3. V was clipped by 0 bases and J by 2 bases, with 8 bases between them. Variable domain in full (rest from reference TRBV11-3 and TRBJ2-7): EAGVVQSPRYKIIEKKQPVAFWCNPISGHNTLYWYLQNLGQGPELLIRYENEEAVDDSQLPKDRFSAERLKGVDSTLKIQPAELGDSAVYLCASSLESGAYEQYFGPGTRLTVT.

The chain is built from TRBV10-2 and TRBJ2-1, with TRBD2 matching 14 bases. With V trimmed by 6 bases and J by 12 bases, 10 bases remained unmatched. This CDR3 region has 15 residues. Germline loops: CDR1 WSHSY, CDR2 SAAADI. The CDR3 DNA is TGCGCCAGCAGCGTGAGCGGGACTAGCGGGAGAGGGCAGTTCTTC. The encoded protein is CASSVSGTSGRGQFF.

This clone appeared a few times. The chain couples TRBV10-3 to TRBJ1-5, with 10 bases fitting TRBD1. The CDR3 has 15 amino acids. Per germline, CDR1 ENHRY and CDR2 SYGVKD. V was clipped by 4 bases and J by 3 bases; unmatched bases: 3. Here the CDR3 reads CAISGDRGLNQPQHF. In nucleotides, the CDR3 is TGTGCCATCAGTGGTGACAGGGGGCTCAATCAGCCCCAGCATTTT.

V and J are TRBV7-2 and TRBJ2-5, with D possibly being TRBD1 or TRBD2 (5 bases each). V was trimmed by 1 base and J by 2 bases, leaving 11 bases between them. This CDR3 region has 15 residues. Germline CDR1 reads SGHTA; CDR2 reads FQGNSA. This CDR3 is CASSLVGTAQETQYF. CDR3 sequence (DNA): TGTGCCAGCAGCTTAGTAGGGACCGCTCAAGAGACCCAGTACTTC.

The chain carries TRBV6-1 and TRBJ1-4; possibly TRBD1 for D (6 bases). The CDR3 contains 15 residues. Germline V gene sequence: CDR1 MNHNS, CDR2 SASEGT. V gave up 7 bases and J gave up 7 bases, with 19 bases separating them. The CDR3 loop reads CASTNEGGALEKLFF. As DNA, the CDR3 is TGTGCCAGCACCAACGAGGGGGGGGCTCTTGAAAAACTGTTTTTT.

The rearrangement links TRBV7-3 to TRBJ2-1; perhaps D is TRBD1 or TRBD2 (6 bases each). Germline CDR1 is SGHTA and CDR2 is FQGTGA. The V end lost 5 bases, the J end lost 4 bases, and 15 bases lay between the germline ends. CDR3 length: 15 residues. CDR3 nucleotide sequence: TGTGCCAGCAGCGCCTATAGCGGACAGTACAATGAGCAGTTCTTC. Translated: CASSAYSGQYNEQFF.

The chain recombines TRBV9 with TRBJ2-3; D unresolved. Germline V gene sequence: CDR1 SGDLS, CDR2 YYNGEE. Trimming cost V 0 bases and J 6 bases, with 8 bases left between them. The CDR3 runs 13 residues. CDR3 sequence (DNA): TGTGCCAGCAGCGTAGCCCCAGTTGATACGCAGTATTTT. Protein: CASSVAPVDTQYF.

Details on this clone: This sample also contains other DNA sequences that code for the same CDR3. The V gene is TRBV28, the J gene TRBJ2-7; no clear D. The germline gives CDR1 MDHEN, CDR2 SYDVKM. V lost 5 bases and J lost 0, with 8 bases in between. This CDR3 contains 13 residues. As DNA, the CDR3 is TGTGCCAGCAGTACCACAAGCTCCTACGAGCAGTACTTC. Protein sequence: CASSTTSSYEQYF. Full variable domain (outside the CDR3, taken from reference TRBV28 and TRBJ2-7): DVKVTQSSRYLVKRTGEKVFLECVQDMDHENMFWYRQDPGLGLRLIYFSYDVKMKEKGDIPEGYSVSREKKERFSLILESASTNQTSMYLCASSTTSSYEQYFGPGTRLTVT.

The J gene is TRBJ1-2, the V gene TRBV30; TRBD1 might be the D (5 bases). Trimming took 2 bases from V and 7 from J, leaving 11 bases between them. The CDR3 loop spans 12 amino acids. Germline values: CDR1 GTSNPN, CDR2 SVGIG (reference sequence). The chain's CDR3 is CAWSPQGLGYTF. In DNA form, the CDR3 reads TGTGCCTGGAGTCCTCAGGGCCTTGGCTACACCTTC.

This rearrangement joins TRBV7-9 to TRBJ2-7; maybe TRBD1 (5 bases). V lost 2 bases to trimming and J lost 5 bases, with 13 bases between them. Germline V CDR1 and CDR2: SEHNR, FQNEAQ (reference sequence). This CDR3 comprises 14 residues. DNA for the CDR3: TGTGCCAGCAGCTTATGGGCAGGGTTCAACGAGCAGTACTTC. This sequence encodes CASSLWAGFNEQYF. The complete variable domain, with remaining parts taken from reference TRBV7-9 and TRBJ2-7, reads DTGVSQNPRHKITKRGQNVTFRCDPISEHNRLYWYRQTLGQGPEFLTYFQNEAQLEKSRLLSDRFSAERPKGSFSTLEIQRTEQGDSAMYLCASSLWAGFNEQYFGPGTRLTVT.

CDR3: CASSLPASGNTIYF. Written as DNA, the CDR3 is TGTGCCAGCAGCTTACCGGCATCTGGAAACACCATATATTTT. The gene calls are TRBV7-6 and TRBJ1-3; D not certain. The CDR3 consists of 14 residues. V gave up 2 bases and J gave up 1 base, with 6 bases separating them. The V gene's germline CDR1 is SGHVS and CDR2 FNYEAQ.

The V call is TRBV7-2, the J call TRBJ2-3; 7 positions agree with TRBD2. The CDR3 covers 15 residues. Per the germline V gene, CDR1 is SGHTA and CDR2 is FQGNSA. Trimming took 6 bases from V and 5 from J; bases not matched to a gene: 11. CDR3 coding DNA: TGTGCCAGCAGAAGGGGCGGGAGTTATGGAGATACGCAGTATTTT. This sequence encodes CASRRGGSYGDTQYF.